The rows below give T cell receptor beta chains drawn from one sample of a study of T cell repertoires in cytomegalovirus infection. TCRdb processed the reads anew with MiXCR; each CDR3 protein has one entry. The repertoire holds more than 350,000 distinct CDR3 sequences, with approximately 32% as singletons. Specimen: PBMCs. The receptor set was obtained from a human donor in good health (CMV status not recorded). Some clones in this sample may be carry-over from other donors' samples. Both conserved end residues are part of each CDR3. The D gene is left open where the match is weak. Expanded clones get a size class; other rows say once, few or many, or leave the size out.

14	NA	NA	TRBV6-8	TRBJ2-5	TGTGCCAGCAGTCGGGGGGGGACAGAAGAGACCCAGTACTTC	CASSRGGTEETQYF
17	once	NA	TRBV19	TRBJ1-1	TGTGCCAGTAGTATAGGGCGCGGGGGGCAAATGAACACTGAAGCTTTCTTT	CASSIGRGGQMNTEAFF
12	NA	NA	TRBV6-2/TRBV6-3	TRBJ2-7	TGTGCCAGCAGGGAACAGGGACGCGAGCAGTACTTC	CASREQGREQYF
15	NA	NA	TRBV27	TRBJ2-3	TGTGCCAGCAGTTTAGCTGGCGGGGCCTGTGGTACGCAGTATTTT	CASSLAGGACGTQYF
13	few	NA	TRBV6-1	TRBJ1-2	TGTGCCAGCACTCAAACTCGTAACTATGGCTACACCTTC	CASTQTRNYGYTF
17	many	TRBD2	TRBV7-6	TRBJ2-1	TGTGCCAGCAGCTTAGCTGGAGCTAGCGGGTCCTACAATGAGCAGTTCTTC	CASSLAGASGSYNEQFF
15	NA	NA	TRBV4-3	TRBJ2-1	TGCGCCAGCAGCCAAGATCTAGGGGCGGGCAATGAGCAGTTCTTC	CASSQDLGAGNEQFF
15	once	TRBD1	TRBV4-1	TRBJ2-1	TGCGCCAGCAGGTTAAACCGGGACAGGGTAAGTGAGCAGTTCTTC	CASRLNRDRVSEQFF
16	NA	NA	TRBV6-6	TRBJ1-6	TGTGCCAGCAGTTACTCGCGGCGTGGGGCGAATTCACCCCTCCACTTT	CASSYSRRGANSPLHF
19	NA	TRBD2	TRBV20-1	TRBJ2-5	TGCAGTGCTAGAGACCTCGGGACTAGCGGGGGCCCATACCAAGAGACCCAGTACTTC	CSARDLGTSGGPYQETQYF
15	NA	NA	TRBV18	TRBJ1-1	TGTGCCAGCTCACCACCGACAGGCGAAAGGACTGAAGCTTTCTTT	CASSPPTGERTEAFF
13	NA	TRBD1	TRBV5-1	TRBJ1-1	TGCGCCAGCAGTACGGACAGGGGGTCTGAAGCTTTCTTT	CASSTDRGSEAFF
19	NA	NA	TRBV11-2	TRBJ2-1	TGTGCCAGCAGTTACAGTGGTAAGATCGGTAGACCTCACGTAGATGAGCAGTTCTTC	CASSYSGKIGRPHVDEQFF